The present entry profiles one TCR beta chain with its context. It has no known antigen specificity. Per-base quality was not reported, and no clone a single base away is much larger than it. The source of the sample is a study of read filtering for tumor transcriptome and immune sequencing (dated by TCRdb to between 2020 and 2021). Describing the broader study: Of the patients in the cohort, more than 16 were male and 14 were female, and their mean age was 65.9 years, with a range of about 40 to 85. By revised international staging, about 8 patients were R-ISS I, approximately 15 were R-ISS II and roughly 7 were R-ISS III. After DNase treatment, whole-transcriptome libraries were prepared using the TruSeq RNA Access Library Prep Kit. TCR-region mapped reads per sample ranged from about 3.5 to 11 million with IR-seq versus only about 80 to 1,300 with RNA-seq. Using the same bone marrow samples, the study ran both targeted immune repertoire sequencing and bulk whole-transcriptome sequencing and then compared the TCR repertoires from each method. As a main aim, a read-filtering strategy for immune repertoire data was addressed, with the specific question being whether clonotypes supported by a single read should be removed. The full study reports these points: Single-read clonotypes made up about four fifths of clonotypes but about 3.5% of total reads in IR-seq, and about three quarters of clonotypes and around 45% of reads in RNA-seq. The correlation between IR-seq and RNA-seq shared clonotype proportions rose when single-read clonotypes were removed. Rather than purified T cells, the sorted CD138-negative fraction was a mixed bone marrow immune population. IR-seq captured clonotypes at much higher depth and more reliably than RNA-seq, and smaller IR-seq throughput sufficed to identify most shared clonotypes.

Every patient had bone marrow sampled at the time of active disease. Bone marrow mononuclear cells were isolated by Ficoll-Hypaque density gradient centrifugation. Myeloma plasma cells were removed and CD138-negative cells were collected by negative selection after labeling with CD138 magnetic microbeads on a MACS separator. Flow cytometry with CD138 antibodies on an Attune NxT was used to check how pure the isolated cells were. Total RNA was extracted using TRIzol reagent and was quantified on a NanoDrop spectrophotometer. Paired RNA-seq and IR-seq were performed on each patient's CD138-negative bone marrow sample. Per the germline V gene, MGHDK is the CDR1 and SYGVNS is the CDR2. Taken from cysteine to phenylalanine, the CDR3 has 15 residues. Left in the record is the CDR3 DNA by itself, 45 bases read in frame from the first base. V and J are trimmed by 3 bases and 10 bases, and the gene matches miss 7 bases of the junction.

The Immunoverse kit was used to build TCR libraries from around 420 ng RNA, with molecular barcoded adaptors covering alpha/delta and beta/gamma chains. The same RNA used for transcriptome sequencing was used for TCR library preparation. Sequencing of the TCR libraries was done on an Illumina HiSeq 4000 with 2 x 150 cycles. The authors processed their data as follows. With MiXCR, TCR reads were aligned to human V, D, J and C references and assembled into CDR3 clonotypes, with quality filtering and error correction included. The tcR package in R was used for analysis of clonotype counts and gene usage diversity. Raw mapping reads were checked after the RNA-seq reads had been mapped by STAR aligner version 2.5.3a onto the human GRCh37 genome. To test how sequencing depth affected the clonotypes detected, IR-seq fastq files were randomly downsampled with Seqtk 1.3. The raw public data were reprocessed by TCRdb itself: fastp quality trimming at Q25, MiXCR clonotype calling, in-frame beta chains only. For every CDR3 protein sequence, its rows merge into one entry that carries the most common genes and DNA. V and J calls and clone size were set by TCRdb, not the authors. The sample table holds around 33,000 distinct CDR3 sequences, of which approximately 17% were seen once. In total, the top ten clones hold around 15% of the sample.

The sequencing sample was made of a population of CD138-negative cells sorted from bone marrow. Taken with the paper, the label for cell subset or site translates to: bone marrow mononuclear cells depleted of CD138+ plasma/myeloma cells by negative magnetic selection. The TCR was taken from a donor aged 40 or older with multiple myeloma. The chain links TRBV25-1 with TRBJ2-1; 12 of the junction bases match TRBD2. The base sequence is TGTGCCAGCAGTGACACTAGCGGGAGGATGAGCGAGCAGTTCTTC. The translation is CASSDTSGRMSEQFF.